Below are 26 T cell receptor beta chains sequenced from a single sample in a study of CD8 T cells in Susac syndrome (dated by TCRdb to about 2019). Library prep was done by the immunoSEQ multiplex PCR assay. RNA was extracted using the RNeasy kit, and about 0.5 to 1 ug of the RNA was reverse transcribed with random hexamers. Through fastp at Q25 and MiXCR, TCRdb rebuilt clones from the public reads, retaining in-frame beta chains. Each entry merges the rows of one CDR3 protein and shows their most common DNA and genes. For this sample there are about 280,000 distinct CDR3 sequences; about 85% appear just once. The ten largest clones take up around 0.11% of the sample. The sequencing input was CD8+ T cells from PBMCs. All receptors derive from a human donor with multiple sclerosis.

For the CDR3, the DNA is TGTGCCAGCAGATCGGACTGGGGAAACTATGGCTACACCTTC. Its protein is CASRSDWGNYGYTF. The chain recombines TRBV27 with TRBJ1-2, with no clear D. The V and J ends lost 6 bases and 2 bases respectively, with 13 bases between them. The CDR3 loop spans 14 amino acids. Germline V CDR1 and CDR2: MNHEY, SMNVEV (reference sequence).

The CDR3 is CASSVEQRSTDTQYF. The CDR3 nucleotides are TGTGCCAGCAGCGTAGAACAGCGGAGCACAGATACGCAGTATTTT. The chain is built from TRBV9 and TRBJ2-3; a possible D gene is TRBD2 (5 bases). Germline V gives CDR1 SGDLS, CDR2 YYNGEE. CDR3 length: 15 amino acids. V lost 0 bases, J lost 0 bases, and 8 bases lay in between.

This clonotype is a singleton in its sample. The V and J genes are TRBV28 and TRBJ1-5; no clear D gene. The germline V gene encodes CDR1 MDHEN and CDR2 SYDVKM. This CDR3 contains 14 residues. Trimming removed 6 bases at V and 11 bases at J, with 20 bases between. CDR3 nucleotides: TGTGCCAGCAGGCGCCCCGTGGGGTCCGGGGCCCAGCATTTT. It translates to CASRRPVGSGAQHF.

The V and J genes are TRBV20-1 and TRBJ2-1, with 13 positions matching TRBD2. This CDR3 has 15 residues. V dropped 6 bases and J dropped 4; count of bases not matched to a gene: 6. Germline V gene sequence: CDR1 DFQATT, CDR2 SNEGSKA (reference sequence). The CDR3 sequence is CSARTSGSVYNEQFF. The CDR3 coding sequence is TGCAGTGCACGGACTAGCGGGAGTGTATACAATGAGCAGTTCTTC.

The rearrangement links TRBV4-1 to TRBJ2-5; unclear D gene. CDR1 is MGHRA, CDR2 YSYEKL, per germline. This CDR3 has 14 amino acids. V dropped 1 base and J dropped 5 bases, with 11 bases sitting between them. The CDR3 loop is CASSQVVWIETQYF. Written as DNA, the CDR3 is TGCGCCAGCAGCCAAGTTGTGTGGATCGAGACCCAGTACTTC.

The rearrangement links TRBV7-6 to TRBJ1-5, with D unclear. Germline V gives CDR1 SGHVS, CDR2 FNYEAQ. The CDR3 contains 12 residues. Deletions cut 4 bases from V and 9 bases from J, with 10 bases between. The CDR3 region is CASSSILGPQHF. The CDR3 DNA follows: TGTGCCAGCAGCTCAATCTTAGGGCCCCAGCATTTT.

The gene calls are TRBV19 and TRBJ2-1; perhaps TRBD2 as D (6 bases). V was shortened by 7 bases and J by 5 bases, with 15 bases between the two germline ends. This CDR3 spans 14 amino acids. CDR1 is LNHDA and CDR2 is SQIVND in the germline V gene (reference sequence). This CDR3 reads CASNSRETNNEQFF. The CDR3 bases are TGTGCCAGTAACTCCCGGGAGACGAACAATGAGCAGTTCTTC.

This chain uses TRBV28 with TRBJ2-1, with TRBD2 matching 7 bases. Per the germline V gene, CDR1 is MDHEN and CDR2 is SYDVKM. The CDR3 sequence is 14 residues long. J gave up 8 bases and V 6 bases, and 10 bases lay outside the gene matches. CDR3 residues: CASSLLTGRDEQFF. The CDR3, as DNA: TGTGCCAGCAGCCTATTGACGGGGAGGGATGAGCAGTTCTTC. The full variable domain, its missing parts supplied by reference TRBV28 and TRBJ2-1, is DVKVTQSSRYLVKRTGEKVFLECVQDMDHENMFWYRQDPGLGLRLIYFSYDVKMKEKGDIPEGYSVSREKKERFSLILESASTNQTSMYLCASSLLTGRDEQFFGPGTRLTVL.

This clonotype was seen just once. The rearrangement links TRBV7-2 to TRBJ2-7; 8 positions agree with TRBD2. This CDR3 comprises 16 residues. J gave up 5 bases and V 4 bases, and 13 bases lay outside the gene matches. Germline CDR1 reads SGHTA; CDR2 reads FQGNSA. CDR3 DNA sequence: TGTGCCAGCAGCTCCCCCGGGACGGGAGGGGGGAACGAGCAGTACTTC. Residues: CASSSPGTGGGNEQYF.

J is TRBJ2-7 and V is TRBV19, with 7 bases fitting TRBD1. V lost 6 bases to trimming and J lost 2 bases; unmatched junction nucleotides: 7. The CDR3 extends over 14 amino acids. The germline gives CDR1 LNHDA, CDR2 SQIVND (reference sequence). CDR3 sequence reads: CASRAWDRPYEQYF. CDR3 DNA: TGTGCCAGTAGGGCTTGGGACAGACCCTACGAGCAGTACTTC.

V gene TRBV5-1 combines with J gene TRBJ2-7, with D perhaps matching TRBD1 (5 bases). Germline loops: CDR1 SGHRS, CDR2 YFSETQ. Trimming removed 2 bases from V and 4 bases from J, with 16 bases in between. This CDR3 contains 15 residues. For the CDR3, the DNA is TGCGCCAGCAGCTTAGGGGAAGGTCGCAGGTACGAGCAGTACTTC. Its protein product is CASSLGEGRRYEQYF.

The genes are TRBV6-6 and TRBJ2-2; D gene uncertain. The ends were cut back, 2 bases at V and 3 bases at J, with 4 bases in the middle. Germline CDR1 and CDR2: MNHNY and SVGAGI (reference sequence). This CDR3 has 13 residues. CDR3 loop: CASSYGDTGELFF. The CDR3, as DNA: TGTGCCAGCAGTTACGGGGACACCGGGGAGCTGTTTTTT.

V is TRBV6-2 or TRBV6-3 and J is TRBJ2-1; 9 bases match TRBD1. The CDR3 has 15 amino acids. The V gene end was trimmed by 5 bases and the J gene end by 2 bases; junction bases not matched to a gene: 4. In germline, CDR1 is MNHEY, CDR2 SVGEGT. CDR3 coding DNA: TGTGCCAGCAGTCCCGACAGGGGGGCCTACAATGAGCAGTTCTTC. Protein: CASSPDRGAYNEQFF.

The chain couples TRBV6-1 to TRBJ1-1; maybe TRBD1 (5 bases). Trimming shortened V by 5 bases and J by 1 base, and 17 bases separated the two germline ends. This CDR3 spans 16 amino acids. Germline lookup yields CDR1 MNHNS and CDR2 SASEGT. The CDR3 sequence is CASSRGKGGANTEAFF. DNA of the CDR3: TGTGCCAGCAGTCGTGGGAAGGGTGGGGCGAACACTGAAGCTTTCTTT.

The CDR3 region has the DNA TGTGCCAGAGGGACAGGTTCGTACGAGCAGTACTTC. Translated: CARGTGSYEQYF. The V gene is TRBV2, the J gene TRBJ2-7, with 8 bases identical to TRBD1. CDR1 is SNHLY, CDR2 FYNNEI, per germline. V lost 9 bases and J lost 4; bases outside the gene matches: 5. This CDR3 is built from 12 residues.

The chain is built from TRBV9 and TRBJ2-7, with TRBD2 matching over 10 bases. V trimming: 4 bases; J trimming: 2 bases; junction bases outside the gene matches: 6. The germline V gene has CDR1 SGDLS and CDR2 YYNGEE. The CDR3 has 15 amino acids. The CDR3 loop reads CASSPSGRAAYEQYF. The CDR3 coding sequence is TGTGCCAGCAGCCCCAGCGGGAGGGCCGCCTACGAGCAGTACTTC.

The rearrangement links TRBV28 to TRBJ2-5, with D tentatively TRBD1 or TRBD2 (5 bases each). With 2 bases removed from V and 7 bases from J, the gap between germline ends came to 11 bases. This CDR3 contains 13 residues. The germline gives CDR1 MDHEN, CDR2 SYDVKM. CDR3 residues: CASSLEGLGTQYF. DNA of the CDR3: TGTGCCAGCAGTTTAGAGGGGCTCGGGACCCAGTACTTC.

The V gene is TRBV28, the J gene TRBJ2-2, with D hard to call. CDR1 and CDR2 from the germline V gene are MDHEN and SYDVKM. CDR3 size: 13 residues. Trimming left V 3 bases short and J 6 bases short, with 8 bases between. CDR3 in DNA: TGTGCCAGCAGTTTGACGGCCTCCGGGGAGCTGTTTTTT. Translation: CASSLTASGELFF.

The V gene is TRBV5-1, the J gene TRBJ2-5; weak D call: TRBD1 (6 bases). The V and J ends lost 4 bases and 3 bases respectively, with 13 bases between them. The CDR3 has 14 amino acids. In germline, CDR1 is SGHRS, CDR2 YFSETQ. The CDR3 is CASSTWAGEETQYF. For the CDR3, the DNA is TGCGCCAGCAGCACTTGGGCAGGGGAAGAGACCCAGTACTTC.

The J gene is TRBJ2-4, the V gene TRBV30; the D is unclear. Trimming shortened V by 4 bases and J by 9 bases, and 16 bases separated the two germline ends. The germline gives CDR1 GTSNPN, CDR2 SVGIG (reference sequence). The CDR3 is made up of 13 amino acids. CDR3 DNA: TGTGCCTGGAACGTGGGCGGCAGGAGCATTCAGTACTTC. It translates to CAWNVGGRSIQYF. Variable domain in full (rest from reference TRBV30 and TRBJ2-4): SQTIHQWPATLVQPVGSPLSLECTVEGTSNPNLYWYRQAAGRGLQLLFYSVGIGQISSEVPQNLSASRPQDRQFILSSKKLLLSDSGFYLCAWNVGGRSIQYFGAGTRLSVL.

CDR3 bases: TGTGCCAGCAGTTACCGCCCTCCTTCGGGCCGCTCCTACGAGCAGTACTTC. Protein sequence: CASSYRPPSGRSYEQYF. The chain is built from TRBV6-5 and TRBJ2-7; D call uncertain. This CDR3 region has 17 residues. Trimming removed 2 bases at V and 0 bases at J, with 17 bases between. Germline CDR1 is MNHEY and CDR2 is SVGAGI.

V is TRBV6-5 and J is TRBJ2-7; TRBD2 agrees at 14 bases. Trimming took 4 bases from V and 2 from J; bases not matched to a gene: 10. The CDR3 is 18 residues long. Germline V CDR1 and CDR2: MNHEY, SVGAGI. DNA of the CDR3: TGTGCCAGCAGTTCTTCTGGGGGACTAGCGGGAGCGGCCTACGAGCAGTACTTC. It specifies CASSSSGGLAGAAYEQYF.

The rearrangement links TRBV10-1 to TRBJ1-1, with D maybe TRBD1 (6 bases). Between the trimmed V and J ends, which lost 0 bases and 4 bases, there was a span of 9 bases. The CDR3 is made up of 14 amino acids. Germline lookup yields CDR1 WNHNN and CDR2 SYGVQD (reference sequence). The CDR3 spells CASSESRRGTEAFF. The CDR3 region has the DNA TGCGCCAGCAGTGAGTCACGCAGGGGCACTGAAGCTTTCTTT.

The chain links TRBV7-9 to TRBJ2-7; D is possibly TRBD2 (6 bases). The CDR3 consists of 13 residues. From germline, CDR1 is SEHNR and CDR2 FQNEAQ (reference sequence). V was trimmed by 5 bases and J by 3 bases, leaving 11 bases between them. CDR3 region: CASSRMGGYEQYF. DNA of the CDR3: TGTGCCAGCAGCAGGATGGGGGGCTACGAGCAGTACTTC.

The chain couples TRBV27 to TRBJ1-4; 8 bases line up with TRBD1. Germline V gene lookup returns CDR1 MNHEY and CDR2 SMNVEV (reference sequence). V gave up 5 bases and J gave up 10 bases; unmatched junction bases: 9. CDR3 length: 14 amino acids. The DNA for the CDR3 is TGTGCCAGCAGTCTCGACAGGGGCAGGCGAAAACTGTTTTTT. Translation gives CASSLDRGRRKLFF.

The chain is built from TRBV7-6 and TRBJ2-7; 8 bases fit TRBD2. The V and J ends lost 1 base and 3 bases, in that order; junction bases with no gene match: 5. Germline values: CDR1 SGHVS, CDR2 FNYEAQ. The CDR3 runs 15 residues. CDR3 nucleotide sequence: TGTGCCAGCAGCTTAGGGACTCTAGCGGGCTACGAGCAGTACTTC. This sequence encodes CASSLGTLAGYEQYF.